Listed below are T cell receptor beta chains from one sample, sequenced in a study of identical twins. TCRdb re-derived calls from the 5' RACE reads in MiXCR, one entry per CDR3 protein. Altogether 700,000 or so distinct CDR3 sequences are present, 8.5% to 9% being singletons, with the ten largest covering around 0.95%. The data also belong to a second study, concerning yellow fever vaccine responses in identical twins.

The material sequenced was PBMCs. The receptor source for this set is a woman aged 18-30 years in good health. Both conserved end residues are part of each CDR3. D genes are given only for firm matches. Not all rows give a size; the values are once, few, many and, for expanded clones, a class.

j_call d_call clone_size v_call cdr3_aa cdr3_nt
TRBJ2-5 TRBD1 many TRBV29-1 CSVEDRGRGKETQYF TGCAGCGTTGAAGATCGGGGCAGGGGGAAAGAGACCCAGTACTTC
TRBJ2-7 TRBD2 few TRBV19 CASTWRAGVAPYEQYF TGTGCCAGTACTTGGCGAGCGGGAGTTGCTCCCTACGAGCAGTACTTC
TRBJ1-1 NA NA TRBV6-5 CASSYSGIAFF TGTGCCAGCAGTTACTCTGGAATAGCTTTCTTT
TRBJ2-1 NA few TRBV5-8 CASSFRFQTYNEQFF TGTGCCAGCAGCTTTCGGTTCCAAACATACAATGAGCAGTTCTTC
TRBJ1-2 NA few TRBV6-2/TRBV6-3 CASIQNLGNYGYTF TGTGCCAGCATCCAGAATTTGGGGAACTATGGCTACACCTTC
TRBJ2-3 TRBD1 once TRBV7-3 CASSVRDRGMADTQYF TGTGCCAGCAGTGTCCGGGACAGGGGCATGGCAGATACGCAGTATTTT
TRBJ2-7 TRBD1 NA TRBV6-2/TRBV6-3 CASTYADRGDYEQYF TGTGCCAGCACCTACGCGGACAGGGGCGACTACGAGCAGTACTTC
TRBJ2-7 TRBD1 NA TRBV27 CASSLGTGHSYEQYF TGTGCCAGCAGTTTGGGGACAGGGCACTCCTACGAGCAGTACTTC
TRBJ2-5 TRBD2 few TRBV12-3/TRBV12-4 CASSPGDRGGSETQYF TGTGCCAGCAGTCCTGGGGACCGGGGGGGGTCGGAGACCCAGTACTTC
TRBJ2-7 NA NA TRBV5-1 CASSFEGTSYEQYF TGCGCCAGCAGCTTTGAAGGGACCTCCTACGAGCAGTACTTC
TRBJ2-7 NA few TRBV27 CASSLWRSGVYYEQYF TGTGCCAGCAGTTTATGGCGGAGTGGGGTCTACTACGAGCAGTACTTC
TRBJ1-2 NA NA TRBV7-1 CARSPRHRRSYGYTF TGTGCCAGGAGCCCCCGGCACAGGAGAAGTTATGGCTACACCTTC
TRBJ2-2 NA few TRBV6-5 CASSYSGLIGNTGELFF TGTGCCAGCAGTTACAGCGGACTCATCGGGAACACCGGGGAGCTGTTTTTT